Shown below are 26 T cell receptor beta chains from a single sample sequenced in a study of blood T cell repertoires in COVID-19. Measured with immunoSEQ multiplex PCR; TCRdb has only the in-frame clones, and not every one. The profile shows under 200,000 clones, 90% of them singletons. Sequenced sample: peripheral blood. The receptor source for this set is a man aged 45-60 years with acute or convalescent COVID-19.

A single count supports this clone. The chain employs TRBV7-2 and TRBJ1-5; 8 positions match TRBD1. The germline CDR1 and CDR2 sequences are SGHTA and FQGNSA. J lost 5 bases, V lost 5 bases, and 8 bases had no gene match. The CDR3 is 15 amino acids. CDR3 residues: CASSRMGRGHQPQHF. The CDR3 nucleotides read TGTGCCAGCAGCCGTATGGGCAGGGGGCATCAGCCCCAGCATTTT.

The V gene is TRBV3-1 (or the pseudogene TRBV3-2), the J gene TRBJ1-1, with TRBD1 matching over 8 bases. The CDR3 is 14 amino acids. Germline CDR1 and CDR2: LGHDT and YNNKEL (reference sequence). Losses at the gene ends were 6 bases for V and 1 base for J; bases not matched to a gene: 4. As DNA, the CDR3 is TGTGCCAGCAGAAGGCAGGGGGCGAACACTGAAGCTTTCTTT. Amino acid sequence: CASRRQGANTEAFF.

The chain combines TRBV5-6 with TRBJ1-2; weak D call: TRBD1 (5 bases). Trimming left V 4 bases short and J 3 bases short, with 22 bases between. This CDR3 comprises 17 residues. Germline CDR1 reads SGHDT; CDR2 reads YYEEEE. CDR3 nucleotides: TGTGCCAGCAGCCTCCGGGACTCCTTCTCGGACTACTATGGCTACACCTTC. The encoded protein is CASSLRDSFSDYYGYTF.

This clone was observed a single time. The genes are TRBV9 and TRBJ2-2, with D maybe TRBD2 (6 bases). Germline CDR1 is SGDLS and CDR2 is YYNGEE. Deletions cut 3 bases from V and 4 bases from J, with 16 bases between. The CDR3 has 16 residues. The CDR3 protein is CASSGGGGDGTGELFF. DNA of the CDR3: TGTGCCAGCAGCGGGGGAGGTGGGGACGGCACCGGGGAGCTGTTTTTT. The whole variable domain, filled in from reference TRBV9 and TRBJ2-2, reads DSGVTQTPKHLITATGQRVTLRCSPRSGDLSVYWYQQSLDQGLQFLIQYYNGEERAKGNILERFSAQQFPDLHSELNLSSLELGDSALYFCASSGGGGDGTGELFFGEGSRLTVL.

CDR3 coding DNA: TGTGCCAGCAGCCAGGGGGATGAAAAACTGTTTTTT. This encodes CASSQGDEKLFF. This chain connects TRBV28 to TRBJ1-4, with 7 bases fitting TRBD1. CDR1 is MDHEN, CDR2 SYDVKM, per germline. V was pared by 6 bases and J by 6 bases, with 1 base of the junction left unmatched. This CDR3 is built from 12 residues.

The CDR3 DNA sequence: TGTGCCATCAGCTGGACAGGGCCCACCGGGGAGCTGTTTTTT. The encoded protein is CAISWTGPTGELFF. The rearrangement joins TRBV10-3 to TRBJ2-2; 8 nucleotides agree with TRBD1. V shed 6 bases, J shed 4 bases, and the junction held 4 bases outside the gene matches. The CDR3 is 14 residues long. Germline V gives CDR1 ENHRY, CDR2 SYGVKD.

A note on this clone: Other nucleotide sequences in the sample specify the same CDR3. This rearrangement joins TRBV5-1 to TRBJ2-1; tentative D call: TRBD2 (6 bases). CDR3 length: 15 residues. Trimming removed 1 base at V and 0 bases at J, with 8 bases between. CDR1 and CDR2 (germline): SGHRS, YFSETQ. The CDR3 loop is CASSLSGSSYNEQFF. The CDR3 bases are TGCGCCAGCAGCTTGTCCGGGAGCTCCTACAATGAGCAGTTCTTC.

The V and J genes are TRBV6-2 or TRBV6-3 and TRBJ1-6, with 8 bases that match TRBD1. The CDR3 consists of 15 residues. The trim removed 2 bases at V and 4 bases at J, leaving 1 base unmatched. Germline CDR1 MNHEY, CDR2 SVGEGT. CDR3 in DNA: TGTGCCAGCAGTTACGGGACAGGATATAATTCACCCCTCCACTTT. Protein: CASSYGTGYNSPLHF.

The chain carries TRBV19 and TRBJ2-1; 13 bases match TRBD2. V lost 6 bases, J lost 7 bases, and 3 bases stayed unmatched. Germline CDR1 reads LNHDA; CDR2 reads SQIVND (reference sequence). The CDR3 length is 14 residues. The CDR3 protein is CASSPGLAGNEQFF. The DNA of the CDR3 is TGTGCCAGTAGCCCGGGACTAGCGGGAAATGAGCAGTTCTTC.

The chain recombines TRBV4-2 with TRBJ2-1; D may be TRBD1 (8 bases). The CDR3 consists of 14 residues. Between the trimmed V and J ends, which lost 7 bases and 5 bases, there was a span of 15 bases. Looked up from germline, CDR1 is LGHNA and CDR2 is YNFKEQ. CDR3 loop: CASNDRGGDNEQFF. In DNA, the CDR3 is TGTGCCAGCAATGACAGGGGAGGGGACAATGAGCAGTTCTTC.

The chain employs TRBV27 and TRBJ2-2; weak D call: TRBD2 (6 bases). V was trimmed by 2 bases and J by 4 bases, leaving 17 bases between them. Germline V gene lookup returns CDR1 MNHEY and CDR2 SMNVEV (reference sequence). This CDR3 has 17 residues. The CDR3, as DNA: TGTGCCAGCAGTTTACAGGGAGGCACTCTGTTCACCGGGGAGCTGTTTTTT. As protein: CASSLQGGTLFTGELFF.

The genes are TRBV20-1 and TRBJ2-1; D is undetermined. The V gene's germline CDR1 is DFQATT and CDR2 SNEGSKA (reference sequence). The CDR3 runs 10 residues. Deletions cut 4 bases from V and 9 bases from J, with 7 bases between. The CDR3 DNA sequence: TGCAGTGCTAAGCAGGTTGAGCAGTTCTTC. Encoded protein: CSAKQVEQFF.

This clone was recorded once. The chain recombines TRBV29-1 with TRBJ2-1, with 11 bases aligning to TRBD1. The CDR3 is 15 residues long. V was clipped by 3 bases and J by 9 bases; unmatched bases: 10. Germline V CDR1 and CDR2: SQVTM, ANQGSEA. The CDR3 loop is CSVERTGGVRVEQFF. As DNA, the CDR3 is TGCAGCGTTGAGCGGACAGGGGGCGTTCGTGTTGAGCAGTTCTTC.

The rearrangement links TRBV2 to TRBJ1-6; D possibly corresponds to TRBD1 (5 bases). Trimming stripped 3 bases from V and 10 bases from J, with 16 bases between. From germline, CDR1 is SNHLY and CDR2 FYNNEI. The CDR3 length is 15 residues. The CDR3 sequence: CASSDQGNIGSPLHF. CDR3 in DNA: TGTGCCAGCAGTGACCAGGGTAACATCGGGTCACCCCTCCACTTT.

This clone was detected only once. This sequence joins TRBV10-3 and TRBJ2-1, with 8 positions matching TRBD2. The CDR3 sequence is 14 residues long. Germline lookup yields CDR1 ENHRY and CDR2 SYGVKD. J gave up 9 bases and V 8 bases, and 12 bases lay outside the gene matches. This chain's CDR3 is CAIGWAGGGGEQFF. CDR3 DNA sequence: TGTGCCATCGGATGGGCGGGAGGAGGGGGTGAGCAGTTCTTC.

The V and J genes are TRBV27 and TRBJ1-1; D call uncertain. There are 14 residues in the CDR3. Trimming removed 2 bases at V and 0 bases at J, with 7 bases between. Germline values: CDR1 MNHEY, CDR2 SMNVEV (reference sequence). Written as DNA, the CDR3 is TGTGCCAGCAGTTTAAGACTCATGAACACTGAAGCTTTCTTT. It is translated as CASSLRLMNTEAFF.

In this sample, this clone turned up once. J is TRBJ2-1 and V is TRBV18; 10 bases align to TRBD1. In germline, CDR1 is KGHSH, CDR2 LQKENI. V was pared by 4 bases and J by 9 bases, with 3 bases of the junction left unmatched. The CDR3 length is 13 residues. CDR3 nucleotides: TGTGCCAGCTCACTCCGGGACAGGGGTGAGCAGTTCTTC. Translating it yields CASSLRDRGEQFF.

The table lists this clone with a count of one. The rearrangement uses TRBV19 and TRBJ1-1; tentatively, D is TRBD1 (6 bases). The length of the CDR3 is 15 residues. Trimming took 6 bases from V and 1 from J, leaving 15 bases between them. CDR1 is LNHDA and CDR2 is SQIVND in the germline V gene (reference sequence). DNA for the CDR3: TGTGCCAGTAGCTGGGCTACGGGACAGAACACTGAAGCTTTCTTT. Translating gives CASSWATGQNTEAFF.

The chain carries TRBV4-1 and TRBJ2-2; TRBD2 matches at 8 bases. Germline loops: CDR1 MGHRA, CDR2 YSYEKL. The V and J ends lost 2 bases and 5 bases, in that order; junction bases with no gene match: 10. The CDR3 covers 17 residues. As DNA, the CDR3 is TGCGCCAGCAGCCAAAAGAGCGGGAGCCTGGGAACCGGGGAGCTGTTTTTT. Protein sequence: CASSQKSGSLGTGELFF.

The rearrangement joins TRBV4-3 to TRBJ2-2, with a possible D match to TRBD1 (5 bases). Germline CDR1 and CDR2: LGHNA and YSLEER. V lost 0 bases and J 4 bases, leaving 18 bases between the germline ends. This CDR3 is 18 amino acids long. In DNA form, the CDR3 reads TGCGCCAGCAGCCAAGAATGGAATAGGGGCCAAGGCACCGGGGAGCTGTTTTTT. It encodes CASSQEWNRGQGTGELFF.

CDR3 in DNA: TGCGCCAGCAGCGTTGGACAGGGGGCCAACGAGCAGTACTTC. This translates into CASSVGQGANEQYF. The rearrangement uses TRBV5-1 and TRBJ2-7; 11 bases match TRBD1. V was clipped by 4 bases and J by 5 bases; unmatched bases: 5. Germline V gene lookup returns CDR1 SGHRS and CDR2 YFSETQ. This CDR3 contains 14 residues. Drawing the rest from reference TRBV5-1 and TRBJ2-7, the complete variable domain is KAGVTQTPRYLIKTRGQQVTLSCSPISGHRSVSWYQQTPGQGLQFLFEYFSETQRNKGNFPGRFSGRQFSNSRSEMNVSTLELGDSALYLCASSVGQGANEQYFGPGTRLTVT.

The chain combines TRBV4-3 with TRBJ2-2; 9 nucleotides line up with TRBD2. With 1 base clipped from V and 3 bases from J, the junction kept 3 bases outside the gene matches. Germline CDR1 LGHNA, CDR2 YSLEER. This CDR3 contains 16 residues. The CDR3 here is CASSQGLAEYTGELFF. Here the CDR3 DNA reads TGCGCCAGCAGCCAAGGACTAGCGGAATACACCGGGGAGCTGTTTTTT.

This clone was seen just once. The rearrangement uses TRBV6-1 and TRBJ2-3; 9 bases are a match to TRBD2. Trimming removed 2 bases from V and 1 base from J; junction bases left unmatched: 4. Germline V gives CDR1 MNHNS, CDR2 SASEGT. This CDR3 contains 16 residues. CDR3 residues: CASSETLAGGTDTQYF. CDR3 in DNA: TGTGCCAGCAGTGAAACCTTAGCGGGGGGCACAGATACGCAGTATTTT.

V is TRBV11-3 and J is TRBJ2-7, with TRBD2 matching over 9 bases. The CDR3 is 19 amino acids. V lost 4 bases, J lost 0 bases, and 16 bases stayed unmatched. CDR1 is SGHNT, CDR2 YENEEA, per germline. The CDR3: CASSSLVQRGAFSSYEQYV. In DNA, the CDR3 is TGTGCCAGCAGCTCCCTTGTTCAGCGGGGGGCTTTTAGCTCCTACGAGCAGTACGTC.

The CDR3 DNA follows: TGTGCCAGCAGCTCGGGACAGGGCAAACCCCTCCACTTT. Translation: CASSSGQGKPLHF. The chain joins TRBV13 to TRBJ1-6; TRBD1 agrees at 9 bases. Trimming cost V 4 bases and J 12 bases; bases outside gene matches: 4. The CDR3 is 13 residues long. CDR1 PRHDT and CDR2 FYEKMQ come from the germline V gene (reference sequence).

This chain joins TRBV30 and TRBJ2-1, with TRBD2 identical over 7 bases. The germline V gene encodes CDR1 GTSNPN and CDR2 SVGIG (reference sequence). Unmatched junction bases numbered 12, after V lost 5 bases and J lost 8 bases. The CDR3 extends over 14 amino acids. The CDR3, as DNA: TGTGCCTGGTCCGACACGGGGGGAAGTGATGAGCAGTTCTTC. This codes for CAWSDTGGSDEQFF.